Presented here are 7 T cell receptor beta chains from one specimen sequenced in a study of glioma-infiltrating T cells after dendritic cell vaccination (dated by TCRdb to about 2016). Libraries were built with the immunoSEQ multiplex PCR assay. The immuneACCESS repertoire file appears here via TCRdb, limited to in-frame rearrangements. These files lack a portion of the clones; in checked studies, under half of the deficit traces to unresolved V genes, and the cause of the others is not known. The sample has over 80,000 clones on record, 85% to 90% of them singletons. The top ten clonotypes cover approximately 2.9% of the sample. The sequencing used blood, collected before dendritic cell vaccination. Receptors originate from a human donor with glioblastoma.

The chain uses TRBV7-9 and TRBJ1-1, with 11 bases matching TRBD1. Germline V lookup: CDR1 SEHNR, CDR2 FQNEAQ (reference sequence). The CDR3 consists of 14 residues. The trim removed 5 bases at V and 3 bases at J, leaving 2 bases unmatched. The CDR3 reads CASSPGQGDTEAFF. Here the CDR3 DNA reads TGTGCCAGCAGCCCGGGACAGGGGGACACTGAAGCTTTCTTT.

V and J are TRBV29-1 and TRBJ2-7; 9 positions match TRBD2. Germline CDR1 SQVTM, CDR2 ANQGSEA. V was pared by 2 bases and J by 3 bases, with 8 bases of the junction left unmatched. The CDR3 contains 15 residues. This chain's CDR3 is CSVELPSGANYEQYF. CDR3 sequence (DNA): TGCAGCGTTGAACTCCCTAGCGGGGCAAACTACGAGCAGTACTTC.

This clone was counted a few times. The chain combines TRBV7-6 with TRBJ1-6, with no clear D. CDR3 size: 13 residues. The V end lost 1 base, the J end lost 6 bases, and 4 bases lay between the germline ends. Per the germline V gene, CDR1 is SGHVS and CDR2 is FNYEAQ. CDR3 in DNA: TGTGCCAGCAGCTTAGAACTTAATTCACCCCTCCACTTT. Its translation: CASSLELNSPLHF.

A single count supports this clone. The chain uses TRBV5-4 and TRBJ2-5; TRBD2 might be the D (6 bases). This CDR3 is 15 amino acids long. Trimming removed 0 bases from V and 5 bases from J, with 14 bases in between. Germline V gene sequence: CDR1 SGHNT, CDR2 YYREEE (reference sequence). The CDR3 region is CASSLVVAAQETQYF. CDR3 DNA sequence: TGTGCCAGCAGCTTGGTAGTAGCGGCCCAGGAGACCCAGTACTTC.

The genes are TRBV27 and TRBJ2-7; possibly TRBD2 for D (6 bases). With 10 bases removed from V and 3 bases from J, the gap between germline ends came to 16 bases. This CDR3 contains 13 residues. Germline-derived CDR1 and CDR2 are MNHEY and SMNVEV (reference sequence). CDR3 in amino acids: CATGGTAIYEQYF. The CDR3, as DNA: TGTGCCACCGGCGGGACGGCAATCTACGAGCAGTACTTC.

This chain links TRBV7-9 with TRBJ1-1; no clear D. CDR1 SEHNR and CDR2 FQNEAQ come from the germline V gene (reference sequence). The germline V and J ends were trimmed by 6 bases and 3 bases, with 14 bases remaining between them. This CDR3 has 14 amino acids. This CDR3 reads CASSTAWLDTEAFF. CDR3 coding DNA: TGTGCCAGCAGTACCGCGTGGCTAGACACTGAAGCTTTCTTT.

This chain joins TRBV2 and TRBJ2-1; D gene unclear. CDR1 is SNHLY and CDR2 is FYNNEI in the germline V gene. The CDR3 is made up of 13 amino acids. The ends were cut back, 8 bases at V and 10 bases at J, with 18 bases in the middle. CDR3 coding DNA: TGTGCCAGCGTCGAGGAGTTCGGATTGGAGCAGTTCTTC. It encodes CASVEEFGLEQFF.